The sequence of this T cell receptor (beta chain) was determined in a study of early T cells in non-severe SARS-CoV-2 infection (TCRdb year 2021). At the level of the whole study: Bulk RNA from unsorted whole blood was used for TCR sequencing, so alpha and beta chains could not be paired.

To prepare the library, 5' RACE was applied. Sequenced using a NextSeq 500. Unique molecular identifiers were attached to individual cDNA molecules in the TCR library protocol so that sequencing error and PCR bias could be corrected. Both TCR alpha and beta chains were sequenced, and tight co-correlation was observed between alpha and beta sequence abundances in each sample. In the paper's pipeline: V gene, J gene and CDR3 annotation of TCR sequences was performed with Decombinator V4. TCRs were defined as expanded if a significant change between any two time points was detected under a Poisson model with p below 0.0001. Abundances of TCRs were expressed as counts per million after normalisation to the total number of TCRs sequenced in each sample. MAIT TCRs were defined by TRAV1-2 paired with TRAJ12, TRAJ20 or TRAJ33, and iNKT TCRs by TRAV10 paired with TRAJ18. VDJdb, accessed on 1 November 2021, was searched for TCRs annotated for CMV, EBV and SARS-CoV-2, and TCRs annotated for more than one antigen were excluded. TCRdb trimmed public reads at Q25 via fastp, called clones via MiXCR and kept in-frame beta chains. Under each unique CDR3 protein, matching rows form one entry showing the most common genes and DNA. TCRdb, rather than the study authors, made the V and J calls. Counted in this sample were some 73,000 distinct CDR3 sequences; over 9.5% of them appeared once. About 3.5% of the sample goes to the ten largest clones.

Summary of the overall study and its limitations: VDJdb matching was skewed toward anti-spike CD8 responses and likely underestimated virus-specific expansions by missing private and CD4 specificities.

This clonotype was found many times. It has no known antigen specificity. Base qualities are not at hand, and no much larger clone is one base apart. The germline V and J ends show losses of 10 bases and 4 bases respectively, and no gene match explains 12 bases of the junction. The germline V gene provides CDR1 SNHLY and CDR2 FYNNEI. From cysteine to phenylalanine, the CDR3 is 14 amino acids long. The sequence is cut down to CDR3 DNA, 42 bases in frame from base 1. This was a case-control study nested in a cohort of healthcare workers in London, UK, who had nasopharyngeal swab PCR tests and blood samples taken every week. Healthcare workers were recruited during the week of the UK lockdown, between 23 and 31 March 2020, and followed weekly for up to roughly 15 weeks.

This chain is built from TRBV2 and TRBJ2-5; TRBD1 agrees with 7 junctional bases. This clonotype was obtained from an adult who was a healthcare worker with PCR-confirmed SARS-CoV-2 infection or an uninfected control (not recorded which). Sequenced sample: whole blood. The DNA sequence is as follows: TGTGCCACCCGAGGCCAAACAGGGGTAGAGACCCAGTACTTC. This codes for CATRGQTGVETQYF.